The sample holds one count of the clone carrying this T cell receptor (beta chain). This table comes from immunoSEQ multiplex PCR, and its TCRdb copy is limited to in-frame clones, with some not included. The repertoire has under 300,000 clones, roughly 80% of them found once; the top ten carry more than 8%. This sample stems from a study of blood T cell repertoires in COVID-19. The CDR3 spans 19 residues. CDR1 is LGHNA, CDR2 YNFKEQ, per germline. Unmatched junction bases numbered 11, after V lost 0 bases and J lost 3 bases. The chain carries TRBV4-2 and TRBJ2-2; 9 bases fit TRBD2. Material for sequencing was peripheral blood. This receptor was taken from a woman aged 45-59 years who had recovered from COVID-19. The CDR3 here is CASSQDSRQREADTGELFF. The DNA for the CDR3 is TGTGCCAGCAGCCAAGATTCACGCCAGCGGGAGGCGGACACCGGGGAGCTGTTTTTT.